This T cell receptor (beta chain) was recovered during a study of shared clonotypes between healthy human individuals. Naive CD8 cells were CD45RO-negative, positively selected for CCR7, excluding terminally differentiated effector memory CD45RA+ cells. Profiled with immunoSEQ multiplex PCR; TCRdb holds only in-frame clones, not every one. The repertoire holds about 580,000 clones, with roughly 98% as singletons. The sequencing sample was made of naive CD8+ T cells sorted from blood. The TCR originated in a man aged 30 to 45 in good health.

CDR3 amino acids: CAVQTYEQYF. In DNA, the CDR3 is TGTGCCGTCCAAACCTACGAGCAGTACTTC. V gene TRBV2 combines with J gene TRBJ2-7; the D is unclear. This CDR3 has 10 amino acids. The V end lost 11 bases, the J end lost 2 bases, and 7 bases lay between the germline ends. Germline assignment: CDR1 SNHLY and CDR2 FYNNEI.